This TCR beta chain was sequenced during a study of blood T cells in healthy people across ages. Whole-study context: About one barcoded beta molecule per two T cells came from capture by template switching.

Per the germline V gene, CDR1 is MNHEY and CDR2 is SVGEGT. This CDR3 has 20 amino acids. V was clipped by 0 bases and J by 1 base, with 25 bases between them. Peripheral blood samples of about 10 milliliters were drawn from each donor. The second PCR ran about 6 to 12 cycles with a sample-barcoded 5' primer and J-beta primers. TCRdb re-analysed the 5' RACE reads in MiXCR, keeping a single row per CDR3 protein. The sample holds 1.5 million to 2 million distinct CDR3 sequences, roughly 30% seen once. The clonotype originates from a woman in her twenties or thirties in good health. The chain links TRBV6-2 or TRBV6-3 to TRBJ2-7; TRBD1 is a possible D gene (6 bases). The sample was blood. The CDR3 nucleotides read TGTGCCAGCAGTTACTCTTTAATTTGGACAGCGAGACTCCCTTCCTACGAGCAGTACTTC. This codes for CASSYSLIWTARLPSYEQYF.